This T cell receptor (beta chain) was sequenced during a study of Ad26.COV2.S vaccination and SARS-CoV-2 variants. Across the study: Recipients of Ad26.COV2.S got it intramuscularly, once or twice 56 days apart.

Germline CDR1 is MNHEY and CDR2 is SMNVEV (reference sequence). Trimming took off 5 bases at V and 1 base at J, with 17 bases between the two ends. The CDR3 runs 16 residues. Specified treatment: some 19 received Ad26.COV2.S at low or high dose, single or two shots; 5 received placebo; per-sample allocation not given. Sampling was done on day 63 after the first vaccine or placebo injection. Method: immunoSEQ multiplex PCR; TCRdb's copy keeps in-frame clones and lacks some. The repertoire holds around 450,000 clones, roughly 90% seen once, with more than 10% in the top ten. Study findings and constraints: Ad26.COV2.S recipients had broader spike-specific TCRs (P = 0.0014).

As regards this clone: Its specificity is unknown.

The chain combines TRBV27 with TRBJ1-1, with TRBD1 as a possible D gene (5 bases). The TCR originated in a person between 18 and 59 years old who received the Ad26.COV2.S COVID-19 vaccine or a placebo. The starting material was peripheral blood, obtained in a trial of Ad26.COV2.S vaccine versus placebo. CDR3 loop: CASSPLWDEENTEAFF. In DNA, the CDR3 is TGTGCCAGCAGTCCACTCTGGGACGAGGAGAACACTGAAGCTTTCTTT.